This TCR beta chain stems from a study of T cells in Graves' hyperthyroidism and ophthalmopathy. Template material for amplifying TCR beta CDR3 regions consisted of RNA transcripts. The HTBI primer set drove a first-round RT-PCR of the TCR CDR3. TCRdb recomputed calls from the multiplex PCR reads with MiXCR, one row per CDR3 protein. The sample carries more than 500,000 distinct CDR3 sequences, roughly 14% recorded once. This clonotype was seen just once. Its antigen is still unknown. Whole-study findings and limits: The authors' 13 V-J model separated ophthalmopathy from stable hyperthyroidism.

Germline loops: CDR1 SGHAT, CDR2 FQNNGV. CDR3 length: 18 residues. Losses at the gene ends were 4 bases for V and 0 bases for J; bases not matched to a gene: 9. This TCR was recovered from a woman aged 40 to 55 with Graves' ophthalmopathy. This chain uses TRBV11-2 with TRBJ1-3, with TRBD1 identical over 10 bases. The sequenced sample consisted of blood. The CDR3 here is CASSSRDRGTTSGNTIYF. In DNA form, the CDR3 reads TGTGCCAGCAGCTCCCGGGACAGGGGTACCACCTCTGGAAACACCATATATTTT. The whole variable domain, remainder taken from reference TRBV11-2 and TRBJ1-3, is EAGVAQSPRYKIIEKRQSVAFWCNPISGHATLYWYQQILGQGPKLLIQFQNNGVVDDSQLPKDRFSAERLKGVDSTLKIQPAKLEDSAVYLCASSSRDRGTTSGNTIYFGEGSWLTVV.